This paragraph reports one T cell receptor (beta chain). Trimming removed 3 bases from V and 6 bases from J, with 8 bases in between. The CDR3 loop spans 13 amino acids. CDR1 is WNHNN and CDR2 is SYGVQD in the germline V gene (reference sequence). Making TCR beta cDNA involved around 540 ng total RNA and a constant-region primer. Researchers made the TCR beta libraries by running three nested multiplex PCR rounds with slightly modified ARM-PCR. It was with TRBV1-TRBV30 forward primers and a C-beta reverse primer that the first two PCR rounds were run, at 10 to 11 cycles each. TCRdb reprocessed the multiplex PCR reads via MiXCR and lists one record per CDR3 protein. Of about 180,000 distinct CDR3 sequences listed, 50% to 75% are singletons. This specimen belongs to a study of tumor-infiltrating lymphocytes in primary liver carcinoma. On the study more broadly: Patients underwent resection of primary liver carcinoma.

In addition to blood RNA drawn from unsorted whole blood, germline DNA was extracted. Patients were chronically HBV-infected and treatment-naive. This chain joins TRBV10-1 and TRBJ2-2; a possible D gene is TRBD2 (6 bases). Source material: peripheral blood. This TCR derives from a man aged 35 to 55 with primary liver carcinoma and hepatitis B virus infection. CDR3 region: CASSESGPGELFF. The CDR3 nucleotides are TGCGCCAGCAGTGAAAGCGGGCCCGGGGAGCTGTTTTTT.